This TCR beta chain originates from a study of cytomegalovirus exposure and HLA in healthy donors. Study-wide results and caveats: Later analysis suggested most CMV-associated TCR beta chains were HLA-restricted. DRB1 showed the most TCR associations and HLA-C the fewest in a later analysis, as rates varied by HLA locus. Some segments of the V type, notably TRBV6-2 and TRBV6-3, were excluded as indistinguishable. In vitro checks showed that a few CMV-associated chains really do target CMV antigens.

A multiplex PCR was run with 60 Vbeta primers and 13 Jbeta primers. Measured with immunoSEQ multiplex PCR; TCRdb has only the in-frame clones, and not every one. The table records about 100,000 clones, 82% of them present only once. With respect to this clone: The target antigen is unknown. The germline gene is not matched at one end of the junction; a read error may be the cause.

The CDR3 has 15 amino acids. CDR1 is SSHAT, CDR2 FNYEAQ, per germline (reference sequence). Sequencing was performed on PBMCs. This clonotype was obtained from a man aged 25-45 years in good health and CMV-seropositive. The chain employs TRBV7-7 and TRBJ2-2; D is uncertain. CDR3 residues: CASSPWSGNTGELFF. The CDR3 DNA reads as TGTGCTAGCAGCCCATGGTCGGGGAACACCGGGGAGCTGTTTTTT.